This entry features one T cell receptor (beta chain) sequence. Antigen unknown. This sample was included in a study of cytomegalovirus exposure and HLA in healthy donors. Study context: Both the approximately 120 validation repertoires and the 600 to 750 first-cohort repertoires used the same platform, as reported by a later analysis. Findings and limits, study-wide: Researchers counted roughly 160 TCR beta chains as cytomegalovirus-associated. The TCR clusters that emerged in the first cohort tended, a later analysis found, to co-occur in the approximately 130 validation repertoires.

Profiled with immunoSEQ multiplex PCR; TCRdb holds only in-frame clones, not every one. The sample consists of tens of thousands of clones, around 82% of them appearing once. This CDR3 spans 14 amino acids. Germline V CDR1 and CDR2: KGHSH, LQKENI. Trimming shortened V by 5 bases and J by 10 bases, and 15 bases separated the two germline ends. The donors formed part of the approximately 120-subject validation cohort, distinct from the roughly 660-subject first cohort. The TCR was taken from a woman between 18 and 30 years old in good health and CMV-seropositive. The V and J genes are TRBV18 and TRBJ1-6; D gene uncertain. Sequenced: PBMCs. DNA for the CDR3: TGTGCCAGCTCAACTGACATGACGGGGTCACCCCTCCACTTT. Protein sequence: CASSTDMTGSPLHF.